What follows is one T cell receptor (beta chain) and its context. Its antigen remains unidentified. No base qualities exist here, and no much larger clone lies one base off it. The cohort comprised 666 healthy bone marrow donors. All cohort members were sampled while nominally healthy, although unrecorded immune exposures were likely present. The donor was CMV seronegative and was included in the group of approximately 350 seronegative cohort members. Each donor provided a peripheral blood sample, and peripheral blood mononuclear cells were used for TCR beta sequencing. Genomic DNA extraction from the blood cell samples was performed with the Qiagen DNeasy Blood Extraction Kit. Cut back by 5 bases and 5 bases, the V and J ends lie 17 bases apart. CDR1 and CDR2 were assigned from the germline V gene as SGHRS and YFSETQ. The CDR3 sequence holds 14 residues, the cysteine and phenylalanine included. Only CDR3 DNA is held: 42 bases, read in frame from base 1.

This sample stems from a study of cytomegalovirus exposure and HLA in healthy donors (dated by TCRdb to 2017 to 2019). As for the study more broadly: An earlier analysis of roughly 630 of the donors reported about 290 Gb of sequence data and about 100 million unique TCR beta sequences from about 180 million T cells. An early release covering roughly 640 HLA-typed donors comprised approximately 300 gigabases of sequencing data and roughly 86 million unique TCR sequences. The genetic ancestry cluster associated with self-reported Caucasian donors included about 84% of the approximately 430 genotyped donors. The study aimed to test whether signatures of past pathogen exposure could be identified by cataloging public T cell receptors. The study profiled the T cell repertoires of about 720 subjects by immunosequencing and related them to cytomegalovirus serostatus. A separate validation cohort of roughly 130 different subjects was used in addition to the approximately 700-subject first cohort. The study combined high-throughput TCR immunosequencing, statistical association of individual TCRs with disease status, and machine learning to predict cytomegalovirus infection status. A later analysis re-analyzed previously published TCR beta repertoires from approximately 700 donors and added high-resolution HLA genotyping to study TCR occurrence patterns. Rather than drawing on any new phenotypic data, the later analysis identified candidate immune exposures from TCR beta sequences and the way those sequences occurred across donors. In an earlier analysis of roughly 600 of the donors, high-throughput TCR beta sequencing was used to judge whether each TCR beta V gene segment behaved as functional or pseudogenic. Donor age, sex, ethnicity and CMV serostatus were collected together with the repertoire data. In a later genetic analysis, genome-wide SNP genotypes for 398 of the 666 donors were used, and that subset was treated as a discovery cohort. Every repertoire in the discovery cohort had been generated on one and the same sequencing platform. Both class I and class II loci were covered by HLA typing, at four-digit resolution. Typing coverage differed by locus: A, B, C, DRB1 and DQB1 were typed in roughly 629-640 donors, DQA1 in approximately 520, DPA1 in around 610, and DPB1 in 450 to 480. Because of strong linkage in the cohort, 5 or 6 DR-DQ haplotypes were treated as single units for association and clustering. On average, roughly 250,000 unique TCR beta nucleotide sequences were sequenced per donor among 350 to 400 genotyped donors of the cohort, with roughly a sixth of those sequences being non-productive.

What the work shows at the level of the full study, not this receptor alone: The study gave a list of under 200 TCR beta chains associated with cytomegalovirus. A later analysis associated about 17,000 TCR beta sequences with specific HLA alleles at a false discovery rate of 0.05. According to a later analysis, TCR association rates differed among HLA loci, with DRB1 alleles showing the most associated TCRs and HLA-C alleles showing the fewest. Because the 87-base-pair reads could not distinguish some IMGT-functional V segments, including TRBV6-2 and TRBV6-3, those segments were excluded. In a later genetic analysis, a missense DCLRE1C variant was associated with V-gene and J-gene trimming of TCR beta chains, and the association was replicated in an independent cohort. In a later analysis, HLA-associated TCR beta chains showed more clonal expansion and lower generation probabilities than non-associated chains that were equally common. Several of the top co-occurrence clusters appeared to be linked to parvovirus B19, influenza, CMV and Epstein-Barr virus, according to a later analysis. Sequencing depth was assumed to be roughly uniform across donors in the presence/absence analyses, though that assumption may not hold. Correlated functional status among segregating V segments might be attributable to linkage disequilibrium, but an unknown experimental factor could not be ruled out. Compared with the 666-donor mean, donors in an Asian-associated ancestry cluster had fewer N-insertions in productive TCRs, according to a later genetic analysis. In both the original and validation cohorts, the classifier was reported to diagnose cytomegalovirus status with high specificity and sensitivity. A further reported finding was that TCR beta sequences accurately predicted the HLA-A and HLA-B alleles for most subjects in the first cohort. Because counts were too low, roughly 16 rarely observed V segments, including chromosome 9 orphons, were excluded from the earlier analysis of 500 to 700 of the donors. A cluster of highly shared sequence variants was judged likely to be a technical artifact of the sequencing pipeline. Most TCR sequences were observed very rarely across donors, whereas some public TCRs were present in many individuals. In this cohort, only TCR beta chains were sequenced, and detectable features were limited by the absence of alpha or paired-chain data. In an earlier analysis of about 600 of the donors, most TCR beta V segments appeared in productive rearrangements about 87% or about 30% of the time, broadly matching IMGT annotations. It was suggested by the authors that the approach could potentially be generalized to other disease states and immunological phenotypes. In vitro tests confirmed that three of the cytomegalovirus-associated TCR beta chains recognize cytomegalovirus antigens. In a later analysis, most CMV-associated TCR beta chains were found to appear HLA-restricted, with HLA associations seemingly driven largely by CMV exposure. Assigning TCR associations to individual alleles was difficult when HLA alleles, especially DR and DQ, strongly co-occurred. For the cohort, immune exposure information was limited to CMV serostatus. HLA typing was unavailable for some donors at each locus, so association tests used only the typed subset.

The library was made by the immunoSEQ multiplex PCR assay. For the multiplex PCR, a mixture combining 60 forward primers for TCR Vbeta segments and 13 reverse primers for TCR Jbeta segments was used. The CDR3 region of rearranged TCR beta genes was amplified from genomic DNA with a multiplex PCR assay. Amplified TCR beta libraries were sequenced as 87-base-pair reads on the Illumina HiSeq System. Processing in the source paper ran as follows. In a later analysis, around 80 million unique TCR beta chains were counted across the roughly 610 repertoires, and some 10 million of these chains were shared by at least two donors. Raw reads were error-corrected and collapsed into unique sequences by a nearest-neighbor algorithm in which closely related sequences were merged to remove PCR and sequencing errors. To assign V, D and J gene segments, CDR3 sequences were aligned to IMGT reference sequences. For a sequence to be retained, at least a six-nucleotide match to both a V gene segment and a J gene segment was required. Rearrangements were called productive when the CDR3 lacked stop codons and stayed in frame with V and J; all others were non-productive. Following IMGT convention, CDR3 was defined as the stretch from the second conserved V-encoded cysteine to the conserved J-encoded phenylalanine. In an earlier analysis of approximately 500 of the donors, sequences lacking an unambiguous match to a single V gene segment were excluded. In an earlier analysis of 587 of the donors, a V segment was called functional when productive rearrangements were above 56.7%, and segregating when the standard deviation between donors exceeded 5%. A statistical classification framework was developed to diagnose cytomegalovirus status using the catalog of TCR beta chain sequences. V and J gene assignment, in a later analysis, came from comparing TCR nucleotide sequences with IMGT/GENE-DB human TR gene sequences. In a later analysis, CDR3 sequences and most-parsimonious VDJ recombination scenarios were assigned using the TCRdist pipeline. In a later analysis, each TCR beta chain was defined by its CDR3 amino acid sequence together with its V-gene family, and reads without a unique V-gene family were excluded. As a way to deal with suspected cross-contamination and a sequencing artifact, a later analysis dropped 640 or so nucleotide sequences that were highly shared and had low generation probability. In a later analysis, a clonal expansion index for each public chain was calculated from normalized within-repertoire ranks of inferred template counts. In a later analysis, generation probabilities were computed with a VDJ recombination model fitted to out-of-frame rearrangements, and the resulting probabilities were checked against IGoR. Hypergeometric tests were used in a later analysis to score TCR-TCR, TCR-HLA and TCR-CMV co-occurrence, with a repertoire-size bias correction applied to the TCR pairs. False discovery rates were estimated in a later analysis by permuting HLA or CMV assignments 20 times. In a later analysis, co-occurring TCRs were grouped using DBSCAN, with TCRdist sequence similarity added in when clustering inside HLA-allele-positive subsets. Co-occurrence clustering excluded repertoires with fewer than 30,000 or more than 120,000 public chains, plus five with anomalous nucleotide sharing. TCRdb re-hosts the immuneACCESS table, in-frame sequences only. Its copies lack some clones; in the studies checked, an unresolved V gene accounts for under half of them, and the cause for the rest is not known. V and J calls and clone size are as listed in that table; D and trimming were resolved from the DNA. Across this sample there are over 100,000 clones, with around three fifths seen only once. The ten largest clones represent roughly 2.5% of the sample.

The rearranged chain carries TRBV5-1 and TRBJ2-7; D gene: possibly TRBD1, on 6 matching bases. The sequenced sample was PBMCs. This TCR was recovered from a middle-aged woman in good health and CMV-seronegative. The nucleotide sequence is TGCGCCAGCAGAACACAGGGACCTTCGAACGAGCAGTACTTC. This sequence encodes CASRTQGPSNEQYF.